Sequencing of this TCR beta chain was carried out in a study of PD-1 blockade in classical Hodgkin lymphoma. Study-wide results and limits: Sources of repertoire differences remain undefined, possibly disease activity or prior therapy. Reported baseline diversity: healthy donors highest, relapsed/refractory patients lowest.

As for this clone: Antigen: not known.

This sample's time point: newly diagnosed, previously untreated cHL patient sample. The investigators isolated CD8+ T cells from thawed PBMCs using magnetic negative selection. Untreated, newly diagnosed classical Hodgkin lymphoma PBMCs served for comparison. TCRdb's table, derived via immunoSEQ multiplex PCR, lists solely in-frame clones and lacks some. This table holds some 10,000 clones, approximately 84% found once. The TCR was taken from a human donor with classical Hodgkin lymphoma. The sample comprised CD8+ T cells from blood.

The CDR3 region is CASSLVDGAWSYGYTF. CDR3 DNA sequence: TGCGCCAGCAGCTTGGTGGACGGGGCGTGGAGCTATGGCTACACCTTC. V gene TRBV5-1 combines with J gene TRBJ1-2; possibly TRBD1 for D (5 bases). Trimming stripped 0 bases from V and 4 bases from J, with 16 bases between. The CDR3 contains 16 residues. Germline V gene lookup returns CDR1 SGHRS and CDR2 YFSETQ.